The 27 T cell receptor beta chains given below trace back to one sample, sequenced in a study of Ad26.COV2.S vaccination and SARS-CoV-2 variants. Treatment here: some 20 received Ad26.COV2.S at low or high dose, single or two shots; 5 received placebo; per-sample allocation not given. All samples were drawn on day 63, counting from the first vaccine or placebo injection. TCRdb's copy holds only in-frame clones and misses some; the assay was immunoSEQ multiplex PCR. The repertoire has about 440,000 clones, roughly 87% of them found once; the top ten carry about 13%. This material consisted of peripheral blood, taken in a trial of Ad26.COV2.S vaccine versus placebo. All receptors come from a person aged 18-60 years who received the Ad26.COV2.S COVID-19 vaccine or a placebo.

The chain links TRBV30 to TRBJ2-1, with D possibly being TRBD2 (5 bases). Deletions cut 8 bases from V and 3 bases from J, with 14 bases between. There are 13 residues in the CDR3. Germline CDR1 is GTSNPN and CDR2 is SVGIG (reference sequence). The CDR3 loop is CALYPRDYNEQFF. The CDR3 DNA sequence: TGTGCCCTCTACCCCCGGGACTACAATGAGCAGTTCTTC.

DNA for the CDR3: TGTGCCTGGAGATCGAGCTCACTCCACTACGAGCAGTACTTC. It is translated as CAWRSSSLHYEQYF. V and J are TRBV30 and TRBJ2-7; D call uncertain. The germline CDR1 and CDR2 sequences are GTSNPN and SVGIG (reference sequence). The V end lost 3 bases, the J end lost 3 bases, and 15 bases lay between the germline ends. This CDR3 has 14 amino acids.

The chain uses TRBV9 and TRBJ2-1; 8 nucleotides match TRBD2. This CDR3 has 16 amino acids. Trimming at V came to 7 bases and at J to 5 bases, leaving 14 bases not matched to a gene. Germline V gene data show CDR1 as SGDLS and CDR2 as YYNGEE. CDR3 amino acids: CASHGGVAGPHNEQFF. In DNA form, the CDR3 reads TGTGCCAGCCACGGGGGGGTAGCGGGACCCCACAATGAGCAGTTCTTC. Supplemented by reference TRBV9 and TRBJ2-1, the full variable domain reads DSGVTQTPKHLITATGQRVTLRCSPRSGDLSVYWYQQSLDQGLQFLIQYYNGEERAKGNILERFSAQQFPDLHSELNLSSLELGDSALYFCASHGGVAGPHNEQFFGPGTRLTVL.

In nucleotides, the CDR3 is TGCGCCAGCAGCTTGGCCGTGGGCAATGAGCAGTTCTTC. Protein: CASSLAVGNEQFF. The V gene is TRBV5-1, the J gene TRBJ2-1; D is unresolved. The CDR3 is 13 amino acids. Germline V gene data show CDR1 as SGHRS and CDR2 as YFSETQ. V dropped 0 bases and J dropped 6 bases, with 7 bases sitting between them.

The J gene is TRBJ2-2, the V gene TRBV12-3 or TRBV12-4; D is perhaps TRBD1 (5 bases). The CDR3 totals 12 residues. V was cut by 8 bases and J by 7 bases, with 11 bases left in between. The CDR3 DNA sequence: TGTGCCAGCCGAAGGGGCGGCGGGGAGCTGTTTTTT. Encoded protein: CASRRGGGELFF.

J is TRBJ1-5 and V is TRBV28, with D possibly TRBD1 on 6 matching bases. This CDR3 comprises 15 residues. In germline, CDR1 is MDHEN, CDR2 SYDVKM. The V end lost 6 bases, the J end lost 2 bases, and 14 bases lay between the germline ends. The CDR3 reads CASSTQGSGNQPQHF. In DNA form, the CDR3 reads TGTGCCAGCAGCACACAGGGTTCAGGCAATCAGCCCCAGCATTTT.

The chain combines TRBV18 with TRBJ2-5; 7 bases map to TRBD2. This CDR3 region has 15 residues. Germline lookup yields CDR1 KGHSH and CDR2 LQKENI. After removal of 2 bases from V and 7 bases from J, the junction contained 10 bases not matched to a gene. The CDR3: CASSPTLGGSPTQYF. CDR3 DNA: TGTGCCAGCTCACCAACGCTCGGGGGGAGCCCGACCCAGTACTTC.

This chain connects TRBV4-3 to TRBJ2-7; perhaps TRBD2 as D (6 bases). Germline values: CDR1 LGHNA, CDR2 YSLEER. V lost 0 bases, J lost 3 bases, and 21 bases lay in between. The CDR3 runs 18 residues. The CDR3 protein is CASSQDVTAPGLVYEQYF. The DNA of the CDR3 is TGCGCCAGCAGCCAAGATGTCACAGCCCCGGGACTCGTCTACGAGCAGTACTTC.

As DNA, the CDR3 is TGTGCCAGCAGCCCCCAAGCGAACACTGAAGCTTTCTTT. Translation gives CASSPQANTEAFF. V is TRBV7-2 and J is TRBJ1-1; no clear D gene. The CDR3 length is 13 residues. Germline loops: CDR1 SGHTA, CDR2 FQGNSA. The V and J ends lost 5 bases and 1 base respectively, with 8 bases between them.

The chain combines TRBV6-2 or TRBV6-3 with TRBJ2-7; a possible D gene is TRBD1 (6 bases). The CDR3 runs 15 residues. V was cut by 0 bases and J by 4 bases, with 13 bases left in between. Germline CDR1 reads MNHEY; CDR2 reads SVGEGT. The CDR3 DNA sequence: TGTGCCAGCAGTTACTCGAGGGACAATCAGTACGAGCAGTACTTC. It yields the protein CASSYSRDNQYEQYF.

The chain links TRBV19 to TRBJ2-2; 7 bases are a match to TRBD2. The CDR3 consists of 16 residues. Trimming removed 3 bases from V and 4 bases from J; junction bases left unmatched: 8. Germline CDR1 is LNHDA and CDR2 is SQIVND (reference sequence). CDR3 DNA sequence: TGTGCCAGTAGTATCCCCACTCCGGGAGGCACCGGGGAGCTGTTTTTT. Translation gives CASSIPTPGGTGELFF.

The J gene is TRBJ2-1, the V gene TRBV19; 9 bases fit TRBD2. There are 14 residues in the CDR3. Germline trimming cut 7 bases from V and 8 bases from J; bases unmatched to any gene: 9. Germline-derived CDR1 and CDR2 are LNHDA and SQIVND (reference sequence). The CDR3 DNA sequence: TGTGCCAGTACCGATAGCGGGAGTAAACATGAGCAGTTCTTC. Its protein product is CASTDSGSKHEQFF.

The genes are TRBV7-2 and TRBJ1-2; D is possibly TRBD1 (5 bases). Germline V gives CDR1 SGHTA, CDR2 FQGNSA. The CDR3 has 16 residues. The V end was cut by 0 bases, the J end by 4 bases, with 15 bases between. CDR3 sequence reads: CASSLALGDGGYGYTF. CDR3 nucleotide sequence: TGTGCCAGCAGCTTAGCGCTTGGGGACGGAGGCTATGGCTACACCTTC.

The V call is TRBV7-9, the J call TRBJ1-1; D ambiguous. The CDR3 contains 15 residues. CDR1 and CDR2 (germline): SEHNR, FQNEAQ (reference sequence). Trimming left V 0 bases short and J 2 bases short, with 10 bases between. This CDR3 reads CASSLALGENTEAFF. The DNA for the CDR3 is TGTGCCAGCAGCTTAGCGCTCGGGGAAAACACTGAAGCTTTCTTT.

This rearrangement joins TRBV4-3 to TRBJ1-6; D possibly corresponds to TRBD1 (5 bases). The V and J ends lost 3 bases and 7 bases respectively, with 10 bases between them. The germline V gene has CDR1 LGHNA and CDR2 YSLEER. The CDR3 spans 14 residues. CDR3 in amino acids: CASSHGTVNSPLHF. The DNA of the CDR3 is TGCGCCAGCAGCCACGGGACGGTCAATTCACCCCTCCACTTT.

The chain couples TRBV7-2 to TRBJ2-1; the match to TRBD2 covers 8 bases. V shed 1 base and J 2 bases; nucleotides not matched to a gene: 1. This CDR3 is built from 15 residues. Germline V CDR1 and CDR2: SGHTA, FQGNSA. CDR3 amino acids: CASSLGSGTYNEQFF. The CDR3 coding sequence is TGTGCCAGCAGCTTAGGTAGCGGGACCTACAATGAGCAGTTCTTC.

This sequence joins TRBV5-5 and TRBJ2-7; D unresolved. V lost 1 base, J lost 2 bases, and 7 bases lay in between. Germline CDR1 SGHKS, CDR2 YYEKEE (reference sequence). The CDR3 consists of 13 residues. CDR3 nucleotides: TGTGCCAGCAGCTTGCAACAGACCTACGAGCAGTACTTC. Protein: CASSLQQTYEQYF.

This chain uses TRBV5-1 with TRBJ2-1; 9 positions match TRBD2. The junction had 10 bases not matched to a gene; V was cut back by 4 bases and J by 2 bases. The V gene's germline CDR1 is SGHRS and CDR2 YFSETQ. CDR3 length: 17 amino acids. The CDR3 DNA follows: TGCGCCAGCAGCACAAAGACTAGCGGAACAGCCTACAATGAGCAGTTCTTC. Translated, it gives CASSTKTSGTAYNEQFF.

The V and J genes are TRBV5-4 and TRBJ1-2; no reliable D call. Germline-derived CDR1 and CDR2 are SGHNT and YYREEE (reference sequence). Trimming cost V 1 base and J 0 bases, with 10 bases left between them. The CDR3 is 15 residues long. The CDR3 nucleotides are TGTGCCAGCAGCTTGCCTCGAGGAGCTAACTATGGCTACACCTTC. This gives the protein CASSLPRGANYGYTF.

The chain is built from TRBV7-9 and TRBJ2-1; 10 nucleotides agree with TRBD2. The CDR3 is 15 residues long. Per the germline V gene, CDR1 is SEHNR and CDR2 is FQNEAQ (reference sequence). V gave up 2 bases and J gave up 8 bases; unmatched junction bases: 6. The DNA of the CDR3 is TGTGCCAGCAGCTTAAATTTGCTAGCGGGGGATGAGCAGTTCTTC. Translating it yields CASSLNLLAGDEQFF.

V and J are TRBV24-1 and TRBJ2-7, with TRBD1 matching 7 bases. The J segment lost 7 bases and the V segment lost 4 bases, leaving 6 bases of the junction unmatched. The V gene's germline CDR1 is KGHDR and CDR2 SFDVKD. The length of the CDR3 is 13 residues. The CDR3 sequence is CATSDPNRGEQYF. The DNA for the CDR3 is TGTGCCACCAGTGACCCAAACAGGGGTGAGCAGTACTTC.

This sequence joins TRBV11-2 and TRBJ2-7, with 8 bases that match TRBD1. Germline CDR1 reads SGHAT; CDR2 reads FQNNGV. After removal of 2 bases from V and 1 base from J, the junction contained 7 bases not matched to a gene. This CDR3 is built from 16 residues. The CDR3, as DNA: TGTGCCAGCAGCTTACCTACAGGACAGGGATCCTACGAGCAGTACTTC. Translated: CASSLPTGQGSYEQYF.

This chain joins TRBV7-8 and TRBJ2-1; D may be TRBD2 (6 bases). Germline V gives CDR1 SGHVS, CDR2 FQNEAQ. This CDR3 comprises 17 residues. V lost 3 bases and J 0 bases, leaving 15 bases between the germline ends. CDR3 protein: CASSLIAGRNSYNEQFF. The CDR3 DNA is TGTGCCAGCAGCTTGATTGCAGGGAGGAACTCCTACAATGAGCAGTTCTTC.

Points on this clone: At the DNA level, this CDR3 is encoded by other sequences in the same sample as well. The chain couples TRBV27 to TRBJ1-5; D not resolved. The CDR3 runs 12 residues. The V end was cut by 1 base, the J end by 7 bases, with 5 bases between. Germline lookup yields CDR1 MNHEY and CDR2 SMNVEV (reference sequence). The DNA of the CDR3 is TGTGCCAGCAGTTTATTAGGACAGCCCCAGCATTTT. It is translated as CASSLLGQPQHF.

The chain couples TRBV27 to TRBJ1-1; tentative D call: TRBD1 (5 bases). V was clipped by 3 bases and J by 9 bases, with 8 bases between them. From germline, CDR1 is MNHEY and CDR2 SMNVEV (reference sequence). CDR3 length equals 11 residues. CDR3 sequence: CASSLAGKAFF. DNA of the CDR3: TGTGCCAGCAGTTTGGCAGGGAAAGCTTTCTTT.

The CDR3 is CASSLSYRRGNNEQFF. The CDR3 nucleotides read TGTGCCAGCAGTTTATCGTATCGGCGGGGGAACAATGAGCAGTTCTTC. The gene calls are TRBV27 and TRBJ2-1, with 7 bases fitting TRBD2. This CDR3 is 16 amino acids long. Germline CDR1 MNHEY, CDR2 SMNVEV (reference sequence). The V segment lost 0 bases and the J segment 5 bases; nucleotides outside the gene matches: 7.

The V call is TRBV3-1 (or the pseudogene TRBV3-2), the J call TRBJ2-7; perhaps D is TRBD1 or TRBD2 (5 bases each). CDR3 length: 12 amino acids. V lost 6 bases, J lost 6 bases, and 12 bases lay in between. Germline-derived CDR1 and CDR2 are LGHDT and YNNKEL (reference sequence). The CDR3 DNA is TGTGCCAGCAGAGAAGCGAGGGGCGAGCAGTACTTC. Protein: CASREARGEQYF.